Listed below are T cell receptor beta chains from one sample, sequenced in a study of blood T cell repertoires in COVID-19. Sequenced by immunoSEQ multiplex PCR; TCRdb stores in-frame clones only, minus some. The data hold about 67,000 clones, with around four fifths observed a single time. The sequencing input was peripheral blood. The origin of the receptors is a human donor in a cohort sampled during active COVID-19. Each CDR3 is given without its conserved first and last residue. Fields, in order: CDR3 protein, J gene, V gene.

cdr3_aa: ASSPGTAHWDYNEQF
j_call: TRBJ2-1
v_call: TRBV28

cdr3_aa: ASSLGLAGGRETQY
j_call: TRBJ2-5
v_call: TRBV7-2

cdr3_aa: ASSSQGNYGYT
j_call: TRBJ1-2
v_call: TRBV6-5

cdr3_aa: ASSLHKRGAGLDTQY
j_call: TRBJ2-3
v_call: TRBV5-1

cdr3_aa: ASSMVGGVTDEQF
j_call: TRBJ2-1
v_call: TRBV19

cdr3_aa: ASSPGTSQRETQY
j_call: TRBJ2-5
v_call: TRBV5-1

cdr3_aa: ASSSPGLAYNEQF
j_call: TRBJ2-1
v_call: TRBV6-6

cdr3_aa: ASSQGQGVNTEAF
j_call: TRBJ1-1
v_call: TRBV4-3

cdr3_aa: ASSQVWGTAISYEQY
j_call: TRBJ2-7
v_call: TRBV4-1

cdr3_aa: ASSIEDRGGYEQY
j_call: TRBJ2-7
v_call: TRBV19

cdr3_aa: ASSQEQGAWGYT
j_call: TRBJ1-2
v_call: TRBV3-1/TRBV3-2

cdr3_aa: ASSIYGLDTQY
j_call: TRBJ2-3
v_call: TRBV7-2

cdr3_aa: ASSTDLETQY
j_call: TRBJ2-5
v_call: TRBV5-1

cdr3_aa: ASSQGGGPSTDTQY
j_call: TRBJ2-3
v_call: TRBV3-1/TRBV3-2

cdr3_aa: ASRSSGGMNTEAF
j_call: TRBJ1-1
v_call: TRBV19

cdr3_aa: ASSQGTELADGYT
j_call: TRBJ1-2
v_call: TRBV4-1

cdr3_aa: ASSVATAGGIQY
j_call: .
v_call: TRBV9

cdr3_aa: ASSVTANTEAF
j_call: TRBJ1-1
v_call: TRBV27

cdr3_aa: ASSGDGSSYNSPLH
j_call: TRBJ1-6
v_call: TRBV2

cdr3_aa: SVSARRGNEQF
j_call: TRBJ2-1
v_call: TRBV29-1

cdr3_aa: ASDKGGGADTQY
j_call: TRBJ2-3
v_call: TRBV5-1

cdr3_aa: ASSWGVYNEQF
j_call: TRBJ2-1
v_call: TRBV6-2/TRBV6-3

cdr3_aa: ASSLVGANEKLF
j_call: TRBJ1-4
v_call: TRBV7-9

cdr3_aa: ASSRTGGGNQPQH
j_call: TRBJ1-5
v_call: TRBV3-1/TRBV3-2

cdr3_aa: ASSAPPLGGPRETQY
j_call: TRBJ2-5
v_call: TRBV9

cdr3_aa: ASSSTPGQGAYEQY
j_call: TRBJ2-7
v_call: TRBV5-6

cdr3_aa: SVESGSQYEQY
j_call: TRBJ2-7
v_call: TRBV29-1

cdr3_aa: ASSLVRSGLETQY
j_call: TRBJ2-5
v_call: TRBV11-1

cdr3_aa: ASSQALSGTTNSPLH
j_call: TRBJ1-6
v_call: TRBV4-1

cdr3_aa: ASSYSWQGNSPLH
j_call: TRBJ1-6
v_call: TRBV6-5

cdr3_aa: ASSSGGADTQY
j_call: TRBJ2-3
v_call: TRBV28

cdr3_aa: ASSNRGLSTDTQY
j_call: TRBJ2-3
v_call: TRBV19

cdr3_aa: ASSFSQGNTEAF
j_call: TRBJ1-1
v_call: TRBV28

cdr3_aa: ASSIGHGGNSPLH
j_call: TRBJ1-6
v_call: TRBV19

cdr3_aa: ASSYGGLAEQF
j_call: TRBJ2-1
v_call: TRBV7-8

cdr3_aa: ASSLVAAYGYT
j_call: TRBJ1-2
v_call: TRBV7-2

cdr3_aa: ASSPYAGPSTDTQY
j_call: TRBJ2-3
v_call: TRBV18

cdr3_aa: ASTSPGQGTYEQY
j_call: TRBJ2-7
v_call: TRBV2

cdr3_aa: ASSGTSVD
j_call: TRBJ2-3
v_call: TRBV28

cdr3_aa: ASSVVPGGTGELF
j_call: TRBJ2-2
v_call: TRBV9

cdr3_aa: SASVRDRGFGNQPQH
j_call: TRBJ1-5
v_call: TRBV20-1

cdr3_aa: ASSLFASGGQETQY
j_call: TRBJ2-5
v_call: TRBV7-6